Following are 26 T cell receptor beta chains from one sample sequenced in a study of PD-L1 blockade in urothelial cancer. Sequencing was performed with immunoSEQ multiplex PCR; in TCRdb, only in-frame clones are kept and a portion is missing. The sample includes 90,000 to 120,000 clones, about 85% of them seen just once. The specimen comprised PBMCs, sampled around atezolizumab (anti-PD-L1) treatment. These TCRs come from a man aged 50 or older with urothelial cancer.

The chain joins TRBV28 to TRBJ1-3, with 7 positions matching TRBD1. Germline CDR1 and CDR2: MDHEN and SYDVKM. Trimming took 7 bases from V and 2 from J; bases not matched to a gene: 20. CDR3 size: 19 residues. CDR3 protein: CASNPRTGMGSRPGNTIYF. In DNA form, the CDR3 reads TGTGCCAGCAATCCCAGGACAGGAATGGGCTCGCGCCCTGGAAACACCATATATTTT. The full variable domain, completed using reference TRBV28 and TRBJ1-3, is DVKVTQSSRYLVKRTGEKVFLECVQDMDHENMFWYRQDPGLGLRLIYFSYDVKMKEKGDIPEGYSVSREKKERFSLILESASTNQTSMYLCASNPRTGMGSRPGNTIYFGEGSWLTVV.

This clone was recorded only once. The gene calls are TRBV27 and TRBJ2-7; TRBD2 matches 10 bases. CDR1 is MNHEY and CDR2 is SMNVEV in the germline V gene (reference sequence). There are 15 residues in the CDR3. The J segment lost 6 bases and the V segment lost 5 bases, leaving 10 bases of the junction unmatched. The CDR3 here is CASSPVSGGGFEQYF. CDR3 DNA: TGTGCCAGCAGTCCCGTCAGCGGGGGGGGATTCGAGCAGTACTTC.

This clone was recorded once. In nucleotides, the CDR3 is TGTGCCAGTAGTATAGGCCAGGCCAAAAACATTCAGTACTTC. Residues: CASSIGQAKNIQYF. V gene TRBV19 combines with J gene TRBJ2-4; D not certain. Germline loops: CDR1 LNHDA, CDR2 SQIVND (reference sequence). The V end was cut by 1 base, the J end by 1 base, with 5 bases between. The CDR3 spans 14 residues.

CDR3 sequence reads: CASSPPGTGSRYGYTF. In DNA form, the CDR3 reads TGTGCCAGCTCACCCCCCGGGACAGGGTCTAGGTATGGCTACACCTTC. The J gene is TRBJ1-2, the V gene TRBV18, with 9 bases aligning to TRBD1. V lost 3 bases, J lost 5 bases, and 10 bases stayed unmatched. The CDR3 is 16 residues long. Germline V gene sequence: CDR1 KGHSH, CDR2 LQKENI.

The rearrangement uses TRBV7-9 and TRBJ2-3, with 12 positions matching TRBD2. Trimming cost V 5 bases and J 4 bases; bases outside gene matches: 10. The CDR3 covers 17 residues. The V gene's germline CDR1 is SEHNR and CDR2 FQNEAQ (reference sequence). In nucleotides, the CDR3 is TGTGCCAGCAGCCCTCGGATGACTAGCGGGAGTTCAGATACGCAGTATTTT. Translating gives CASSPRMTSGSSDTQYF.

The chain couples TRBV18 to TRBJ2-5; no firm D call. Deletions cut 6 bases from V and 2 bases from J, with 10 bases between. Germline CDR1 and CDR2: KGHSH and LQKENI. The length of the CDR3 is 13 residues. CDR3 sequence: CASSILEQETQYF. In DNA form, the CDR3 reads TGTGCCAGCTCCATTCTGGAGCAAGAGACCCAGTACTTC.

V gene TRBV5-4 combines with J gene TRBJ1-1, with 11 bases fitting TRBD1. Germline-derived CDR1 and CDR2 are SGHNT and YYREEE (reference sequence). The CDR3 loop spans 16 amino acids. V shed 4 bases, J shed 3 bases, and the junction held 8 bases outside the gene matches. CDR3 DNA sequence: TGTGCCAGCAGCGGGGGGGACAGGGGGACATACACTGAAGCTTTCTTT. Protein: CASSGGDRGTYTEAFF.

The rearrangement uses TRBV6-7 and TRBJ2-1, with 8 nucleotides matching TRBD2. TRBV6-7 is reported as an ORF; its role is uncertain. The CDR3 loop spans 17 amino acids. With V trimmed by 2 bases and J by 0 bases, 6 bases remained unmatched. DNA for the CDR3: TGTGCCAGCAGTTACGGCGGGGGGAGATACTCCTACAATGAGCAGTTCTTC. Residues: CASSYGGGRYSYNEQFF.

This clone came up a few times. V is TRBV6-5 and J is TRBJ1-6; D unclear. CDR3 length: 14 amino acids. V gave up 2 bases and J gave up 7 bases, with 9 bases separating them. Germline loops: CDR1 MNHEY, CDR2 SVGAGI. The DNA of the CDR3 is TGTGCCAGCAGTTACGAGGGATTGAATTCACCCCTCCACTTT. It specifies CASSYEGLNSPLHF.

This chain joins TRBV6-5 and TRBJ1-5; possible D gene TRBD1, 5 bases. The CDR3 spans 13 residues. Germline CDR1 reads MNHEY; CDR2 reads SVGAGI. Trimming removed 2 bases from V and 4 bases from J, with 6 bases in between. The CDR3 DNA is TGTGCCAGCAGTTACGGGGGGAATCAGCCCCAGCATTTT. Translation: CASSYGGNQPQHF.

The chain has TRBV12-5 and TRBJ1-1; D is perhaps TRBD1 (6 bases). The CDR3 is 14 amino acids. Germline lookup yields CDR1 LGHNT and CDR2 FRNRAP. V was shortened by 4 bases and J by 4 bases, with 13 bases between the two germline ends. The CDR3 here is CASGSSGHLTEAFF. The CDR3 bases are TGTGCTAGTGGTTCCTCGGGACACCTCACTGAAGCTTTCTTT.

The rearrangement joins TRBV2 to TRBJ1-2; D ambiguous. V shed 8 bases and J shed 3 bases, with 16 bases lying between them. This CDR3 is built from 14 residues. Per the germline V gene, CDR1 is SNHLY and CDR2 is FYNNEI. CDR3 DNA sequence: TGTGCCAGCGGCTCAGGTGGGCGTGACTATGGCTACACCTTC. It codes for CASGSGGRDYGYTF.

The genes are TRBV6-5 and TRBJ1-2; TRBD1 agrees at 7 bases. V dropped 6 bases and J dropped 5; count of bases not matched to a gene: 9. From germline, CDR1 is MNHEY and CDR2 SVGAGI. This CDR3 has 14 residues. The CDR3, as DNA: TGTGCCAGCAGCGACCGGGACAGACGTTATGGCTACACCTTC. Translation gives CASSDRDRRYGYTF.

This chain joins TRBV4-2 and TRBJ1-2; D perhaps matches TRBD1 (6 bases). The CDR3 extends over 16 amino acids. CDR1 is LGHNA and CDR2 is YNFKEQ in the germline V gene. V was shortened by 1 base and J by 7 bases, with 19 bases between the two germline ends. The CDR3 is CASSQVRQGSIRGYTF. DNA for the CDR3: TGTGCCAGCAGCCAAGTTAGGCAGGGGAGTATTCGTGGCTACACCTTC.

The chain has TRBV11-1 and TRBJ2-6; 7 nucleotides line up with TRBD1. This CDR3 is built from 17 residues. In germline, CDR1 is SGHAT, CDR2 FQDESV (reference sequence). Germline trimming cut 5 bases from V and 1 base from J; bases unmatched to any gene: 8. The CDR3 coding sequence is TGTGCCAGCAGCGTCACAGGGGCACCATCTGGGGCCAACGTCCTGACTTTC. Protein sequence: CASSVTGAPSGANVLTF.

This clone was seen a single time. This chain joins TRBV7-9 and TRBJ2-7; TRBD2 matches 9 bases. From germline, CDR1 is SEHNR and CDR2 FQNEAQ (reference sequence). The length of the CDR3 is 15 residues. Trimming removed 0 bases from V and 5 bases from J; junction bases left unmatched: 5. Here the CDR3 DNA reads TGTGCCAGCAGCTTAGCGAGCGGGAGGATCAACGAGCAGTACTTC. Translating it yields CASSLASGRINEQYF.

The rearrangement links TRBV10-2 to TRBJ2-3, with 7 bases that match TRBD2. The germline V gene has CDR1 WSHSY and CDR2 SAAADI. The CDR3 spans 16 residues. Trimming cost V 4 bases and J 7 bases; bases outside gene matches: 14. CDR3 DNA sequence: TGCGCCAGCAGTGTTCGGCGCGGGAGTAGTATACATACGCAGTATTTT. It codes for CASSVRRGSSIHTQYF.

The chain links TRBV30 to TRBJ1-1; D perhaps matches TRBD1 (5 bases). Trimming shortened V by 0 bases and J by 1 base, and 21 bases separated the two germline ends. Germline V lookup: CDR1 GTSNPN, CDR2 SVGIG (reference sequence). This CDR3 is built from 18 residues. CDR3 loop: CAWSVEFWSAGQNTEAFF. CDR3 coding DNA: TGTGCCTGGAGTGTAGAGTTTTGGTCCGCAGGGCAGAACACTGAAGCTTTCTTT.

About this clone: One end of the junction varies from germline; a read error may be responsible. The V and J genes are TRBV7-7 and TRBJ2-7, with D perhaps TRBD1 or TRBD2 (5 bases each). The CDR3 is made up of 15 amino acids. Germline V gene data show CDR1 as SSHAT and CDR2 as FNYEAQ (reference sequence). Written as DNA, the CDR3 is TGTGCTAGCAGCTTAGCGCAGGGCATGAGATACGAGCAGTACTTC. Amino acids: CASSLAQGMRYEQYF.

The V gene is TRBV5-1, the J gene TRBJ2-5; D is possibly TRBD1 (6 bases). Germline V gives CDR1 SGHRS, CDR2 YFSETQ. The CDR3 has 15 residues. V dropped 3 bases and J dropped 11 bases, with 23 bases sitting between them. The CDR3 nucleotides read TGCGCCAGCAGCTGGAGCCGGACAGTACCCGAATCACAGTACTTC. This codes for CASSWSRTVPESQYF.

The gene calls are TRBV10-1 and TRBJ2-1; 8 bases align to TRBD2. CDR3 length equals 18 residues. CDR1 is WNHNN, CDR2 SYGVQD, per germline (reference sequence). The V and J ends lost 3 bases and 6 bases, in that order; junction bases with no gene match: 16. The CDR3 nucleotides are TGCGCCAGCAGTGAAAAATTTTGGAGCGGGAGCCGGGGCAATGAGCAGTTCTTC. Amino acids: CASSEKFWSGSRGNEQFF.

This clone has more than one count but fewer than ten. The chain uses TRBV27 and TRBJ1-2; perhaps TRBD1 as D (5 bases). The CDR3 sequence is 14 residues long. V was shortened by 8 bases and J by 7 bases, with 20 bases between the two germline ends. Germline V gene lookup returns CDR1 MNHEY and CDR2 SMNVEV (reference sequence). This chain's CDR3 is CASGHRDSIGGYTF. The CDR3 DNA is TGTGCCAGCGGTCACCGCGACAGTATCGGTGGCTACACCTTC.

This chain uses TRBV5-1 with TRBJ2-3; the D gene is possibly TRBD1 (6 bases). V dropped 5 bases and J dropped 0 bases, with 10 bases sitting between them. The CDR3 is 14 residues long. Germline CDR1 and CDR2: SGHRS and YFSETQ. The DNA for the CDR3 is TGCGCCAGCAGACTCGACAGGAGCACAGATACGCAGTATTTT. This codes for CASRLDRSTDTQYF.

This chain connects TRBV2 to TRBJ1-2; D gene ambiguous. This CDR3 contains 15 residues. V was shortened by 5 bases and J by 0 bases, with 13 bases between the two germline ends. CDR1 is SNHLY and CDR2 is FYNNEI in the germline V gene. CDR3 DNA sequence: TGTGCCAGCAGTCGAGAGTCTCTAGCTAACTATGGCTACACCTTC. Translation gives CASSRESLANYGYTF.

The chain has TRBV5-1 and TRBJ1-1; weak D call: TRBD1 (5 bases). CDR1 is SGHRS, CDR2 YFSETQ, per germline. V was trimmed by 5 bases and J by 4 bases, leaving 15 bases between them. This CDR3 region has 14 residues. The chain's CDR3 is CASSPSGGTTEAFF. The CDR3 DNA follows: TGCGCCAGCAGTCCTTCTGGGGGGACCACTGAAGCTTTCTTT.

This clone has more than one count but fewer than ten. The gene calls are TRBV30 and TRBJ1-2; D might be TRBD1 (5 bases). V lost 6 bases and J 4 bases, leaving 15 bases between the germline ends. The CDR3 runs to 13 residues. In germline, CDR1 is GTSNPN, CDR2 SVGIG (reference sequence). CDR3 amino acids: CACPTASGYGYTF. CDR3 bases: TGTGCCTGTCCGACAGCCTCCGGCTATGGCTACACCTTC.